The 29 T cell receptor beta chains presented below share a single source sample, sequenced in a study of blood T cells in healthy people across ages. A second PCR, run for about 7 to 11 cycles, used a sample-barcoded 5' primer plus a J-beta primer mix. MiXCR, applied by TCRdb to the 5' RACE reads, yields one record per CDR3 protein. This table holds 750,000 to 850,000 distinct CDR3 sequences, more than 20% found once. The same data also went into a second study, on T cells of mothers and their children.

Sequencing was done on a sample of blood. The origin of the receptors is a boy aged 5-17 years in good health.

In this sample, this clonotype turned up a few times. The chain couples TRBV7-2 to TRBJ2-5, with TRBD2 matching 12 bases. Germline-derived CDR1 and CDR2 are SGHTA and FQGNSA. The CDR3 covers 16 residues. The junction had 6 bases not matched to a gene; V was cut back by 2 bases and J by 5 bases. CDR3 nucleotide sequence: TGTGCCAGCAGCTTACTAGCGGGAGGGGGTGCGGAGACCCAGTACTTC. It is translated as CASSLLAGGGAETQYF.

In DNA, the CDR3 is TGTGCCAGCTCACCACCGAACACCTACACAGATACGCAGTATTTT. The encoded protein is CASSPPNTYTDTQYF. J is TRBJ2-3 and V is TRBV18; D is unresolved. There are 15 residues in the CDR3. CDR1 KGHSH and CDR2 LQKENI come from the germline V gene. Deletions cut 0 bases from V and 2 bases from J, with 9 bases between.

This clonotype was counted only a few times. The chain carries TRBV3-1 and TRBJ2-6, with unresolved D. Germline CDR1 is LGHDT and CDR2 is YNNKEL (reference sequence). The CDR3 totals 21 residues. Deletions cut 4 bases from V and 0 bases from J, with 25 bases between. The DNA for the CDR3 is TGTGCCAGCAGCCCCCTTACGCGCGGCAGGATCACTACCTCTGGGGCCAACGTCCTGACTTTC. The encoded protein is CASSPLTRGRITTSGANVLTF.

This clonotype has more than one count but fewer than ten. In nucleotides, the CDR3 is TGCGCCAGCAGCGACCGGGACAAATCTAACTATGGCTACACCTTC. Its protein product is CASSDRDKSNYGYTF. The gene calls are TRBV5-1 and TRBJ1-2; maybe TRBD1 (6 bases). Trimming stripped 4 bases from V and 0 bases from J, with 13 bases between. Germline CDR1 reads SGHRS; CDR2 reads YFSETQ. CDR3 length equals 15 residues.

The table lists this clonotype with a few counts. The chain carries TRBV7-2 and TRBJ1-4; D remains ambiguous. Trimming cost V 3 bases and J 6 bases, with 5 bases left between them. CDR1 is SGHTA, CDR2 FQGNSA, per germline. This CDR3 is 12 amino acids long. The CDR3 sequence is CASSFWDEKLFF. The DNA of the CDR3 is TGTGCCAGCAGCTTTTGGGATGAAAAACTGTTTTTT.

The chain uses TRBV20-1 and TRBJ2-5; D may be TRBD1 (6 bases). Trimming stripped 5 bases from V and 4 bases from J, with 11 bases between. The CDR3 length is 12 residues. CDR1 DFQATT and CDR2 SNEGSKA come from the germline V gene (reference sequence). Written as DNA, the CDR3 is TGCAGTGCTGCAGGCAGGGGAGAGACCCAGTACTTC. Its protein product is CSAAGRGETQYF.

This clonotype showed up just a few times. The gene calls are TRBV28 and TRBJ1-1; TRBD1 is a possible D gene (6 bases). There are 12 residues in the CDR3. V lost 7 bases and J 5 bases, leaving 11 bases between the germline ends. CDR1 and CDR2 from the germline V gene are MDHEN and SYDVKM. The CDR3: CASKNRVTEAFF. In DNA, the CDR3 is TGTGCCAGCAAAAACAGGGTAACTGAAGCTTTCTTT.

This clonotype came up a few times. The V gene is TRBV7-9, the J gene TRBJ2-5; no clear D gene. V was shortened by 3 bases and J by 0 bases, with 11 bases between the two germline ends. Germline CDR1 reads SEHNR; CDR2 reads FQNEAQ (reference sequence). This CDR3 contains 15 residues. The CDR3 coding sequence is TGTGCCAGCAGCTTGGCAGAAACGTACCAAGAGACCCAGTACTTC. This encodes CASSLAETYQETQYF.

The genes are TRBV27 and TRBJ2-7; D ambiguous. CDR1 MNHEY and CDR2 SMNVEV come from the germline V gene (reference sequence). Trimming took off 5 bases at V and 4 bases at J, with 15 bases between the two ends. The length of the CDR3 is 14 residues. In nucleotides, the CDR3 is TGTGCCAGCAGTCCAGGCCCGACTGGGTACGAGCAGTACTTC. Translated: CASSPGPTGYEQYF.

About this clonotype itself: This sequence may be a read error, since a much larger clone differs from it by one base. The J gene is TRBJ2-5, the V gene TRBV29-1; D possibly corresponds to TRBD1 (5 bases). The CDR3 length is 13 residues. The V end was cut by 4 bases, the J end by 0 bases, with 9 bases between. Germline CDR1 is SQVTM and CDR2 is ANQGSEA. This chain's CDR3 is CSVVGRYQETQYF. The CDR3 coding sequence is TGCAGCGTTGTGGGGCGGTACCAAGAGACCCAGTACTTC.

In this sample, this clonotype turned up a few times. The chain recombines TRBV7-2 with TRBJ2-5; 8 bases align to TRBD1. The J call is uncertain, as TRBJ2-7 better fits the DNA end. From germline, CDR1 is SGHTA and CDR2 FQGNSA. This CDR3 region has 14 residues. CDR3 nucleotide sequence: TGTGCCAGCAGTTCTAAGGGACAGGTTCGCGAGCAGTACTTC. Translated: CASSSKGQVREQYF.

The chain couples TRBV7-2 to TRBJ2-1; 9 bases match TRBD2. The trim removed 2 bases at V and 5 bases at J, leaving 4 bases unmatched. This CDR3 has 15 residues. Germline V CDR1 and CDR2: SGHTA, FQGNSA. CDR3 coding DNA: TGTGCCAGCAGCTTAATGGTAGCGGGGGACAATGAGCAGTTCTTC. Residues: CASSLMVAGDNEQFF. Filled out from reference TRBV7-2 and TRBJ2-1, the complete variable domain reads GAGVSQSPSNKVTEKGKDVELRCDPISGHTALYWYRQSLGQGLEFLIYFQGNSAPDKSGLPSDRFSAERTGGSVSTLTIQRTQQEDSAVYLCASSLMVAGDNEQFFGPGTRLTVL.

The gene calls are TRBV15 and TRBJ2-2, with TRBD1 matching 9 bases. In germline, CDR1 is LNHNV, CDR2 YYDKDF (reference sequence). V dropped 4 bases and J dropped 4; count of bases not matched to a gene: 7. The CDR3 runs to 16 residues. The DNA for the CDR3 is TGTGCCACCAGCACCAGAACAGGGGGCCTCACCGGGGAGCTGTTTTTT. Translating it yields CATSTRTGGLTGELFF. Using reference TRBV15 and TRBJ2-2 for the parts outside the CDR3, the full variable domain is DAMVIQNPRYQVTQFGKPVTLSCSQTLNHNVMYWYQQKSSQAPKLLFHYYDKDFNNEADTPDNFQSRRPNTSFCFLDIRSPGLGDTAMYLCATSTRTGGLTGELFFGEGSRLTVL.

This clonotype has only a few counts. The chain links TRBV27 to TRBJ2-3, with TRBD2 matching 14 bases. Germline trimming cut 4 bases from V and 0 bases from J; bases unmatched to any gene: 15. The CDR3 consists of 21 residues. Per germline, CDR1 MNHEY and CDR2 SMNVEV (reference sequence). CDR3 sequence: CASSSHSTSGGDHWSTDTQYF. CDR3 in DNA: TGTGCCAGCAGTTCCCATTCGACTAGCGGGGGGGACCATTGGAGCACAGATACGCAGTATTTT.

Here the CDR3 DNA reads TGTGCCAGCAGCGTATCTGGAGGGGTACGGGTATACGAGCAGTACTTC. Its translation: CASSVSGGVRVYEQYF. The chain uses TRBV9 and TRBJ2-7; maybe TRBD2 (6 bases). Germline-derived CDR1 and CDR2 are SGDLS and YYNGEE. The V end lost 1 base, the J end lost 4 bases, and 18 bases lay between the germline ends. The CDR3 sequence is 16 residues long.

This sequence joins TRBV4-3 and TRBJ1-5; D uncertain. This CDR3 comprises 15 residues. V was pared by 0 bases and J by 1 base, with 7 bases between. Per the germline V gene, CDR1 is LGHNA and CDR2 is YSLEER. The CDR3 protein is CASSQDLSSNQPQHF. In DNA form, the CDR3 reads TGCGCCAGCAGCCAAGATCTCAGCAGCAATCAGCCCCAGCATTTT.

The chain combines TRBV29-1 with TRBJ2-7; TRBD1 might be the D (6 bases). The CDR3 runs to 12 residues. Trimming took 7 bases from V and 3 from J, leaving 13 bases between them. Germline lookup yields CDR1 SQVTM and CDR2 ANQGSEA. DNA of the CDR3: TGCAGCGCTATAGGACAGATCTACGAGCAGTACTTC. The encoded protein is CSAIGQIYEQYF.

This chain links TRBV29-1 with TRBJ2-7, with D possibly being TRBD2 (6 bases). V lost 7 bases to trimming and J lost 7 bases, with 17 bases between them. This CDR3 is built from 12 residues. The germline gives CDR1 SQVTM, CDR2 ANQGSEA. The CDR3 protein is CSAVGGVREQYF. In nucleotides, the CDR3 is TGCAGCGCCGTCGGAGGGGTAAGGGAGCAGTACTTC.

The rearrangement links TRBV12-3 or TRBV12-4 to TRBJ1-1, with D uncertain. This CDR3 has 13 amino acids. V was cut by 5 bases and J by 1 base, with 8 bases left in between. The CDR3 region has the DNA TGTGCCAGCAGTCCACCACCGAACACTGAAGCTTTCTTT. This gives the protein CASSPPPNTEAFF.

The genes are TRBV5-1 and TRBJ2-1; 7 bases are shared with TRBD1. Germline assignment: CDR1 SGHRS and CDR2 YFSETQ. This CDR3 contains 16 residues. J was trimmed by 4 bases and V by 3 bases; bases with no gene match: 10. In nucleotides, the CDR3 is TGCGCCAGCAGCTCTAGACAGGGCTTAGGGTACAATGAGCAGTTCTTC. Its translation: CASSSRQGLGYNEQFF.

The chain carries TRBV28 and TRBJ2-4; weak D call: TRBD2 (7 bases). Looked up from germline, CDR1 is MDHEN and CDR2 is SYDVKM. The V gene lost 5 bases and the J gene lost 0 bases, with 14 bases spanning the gap. There are 16 residues in the CDR3. CDR3 residues: CASSPSGEGAKNIQYF. In DNA, the CDR3 is TGTGCCAGCAGTCCGTCAGGGGAGGGAGCCAAAAACATTCAGTACTTC.

This clonotype has just a few counts. The rearrangement links TRBV5-1 to TRBJ2-5; the match to TRBD2 covers 9 bases. Trimming cost V 0 bases and J 5 bases; bases outside gene matches: 8. The CDR3 length is 16 residues. CDR1 and CDR2 from the germline V gene are SGHRS and YFSETQ. The DNA for the CDR3 is TGCGCCAGCAGCTTGGCCGCAGTAGCGGGGGCGGAGACCCAGTACTTC. Protein: CASSLAAVAGAETQYF. Full variable domain (remainder filled in from reference TRBV5-1 and TRBJ2-5): KAGVTQTPRYLIKTRGQQVTLSCSPISGHRSVSWYQQTPGQGLQFLFEYFSETQRNKGNFPGRFSGRQFSNSRSEMNVSTLELGDSALYLCASSLAAVAGAETQYFGPGTRLLVL.

This clonotype was detected only a few times. The chain couples TRBV5-5 to TRBJ1-4; D ambiguous. The CDR3 contains 15 residues. The germline CDR1 and CDR2 sequences are SGHKS and YYEKEE (reference sequence). V lost 4 bases, J lost 6 bases, and 16 bases lay in between. This CDR3 reads CASSPTGQSHEKLFF. The DNA for the CDR3 is TGTGCCAGCAGCCCCACCGGGCAGAGTCATGAAAAACTGTTTTTT. The full variable domain, rest sourced from reference TRBV5-5 and TRBJ1-4, is DAGVTQSPTHLIKTRGQQVTLRCSPISGHKSVSWYQQVLGQGPQFIFQYYEKEERGRGNFPDRFSARQFPNYSSELNVNALLLGDSALYLCASSPTGQSHEKLFFGSGTQLSVL.

The chain has TRBV7-9 and TRBJ1-4; no reliable D call. Looked up from germline, CDR1 is SEHNR and CDR2 is FQNEAQ (reference sequence). V lost 4 bases to trimming and J lost 7 bases, with 16 bases between them. CDR3 length: 15 amino acids. CDR3 amino acids: CASSSTRTIGEKLFF. In nucleotides, the CDR3 is TGTGCCAGCAGCTCAACAAGAACAATCGGTGAAAAACTGTTTTTT.

This clonotype came up a few times. The chain uses TRBV7-8 and TRBJ2-7; possibly TRBD2 for D (5 bases). The germline gives CDR1 SGHVS, CDR2 FQNEAQ. The germline V and J ends were trimmed by 1 base and 3 bases, with 10 bases remaining between them. The CDR3 extends over 14 amino acids. CDR3 in DNA: TGTGCCAGCAGCTTAGGACCGGGAAACTACGAGCAGTACTTC. Translating gives CASSLGPGNYEQYF.

V gene TRBV20-1 combines with J gene TRBJ2-1; 9 bases are a match to TRBD1. The CDR3 has 16 amino acids. The V and J ends lost 1 base and 3 bases, in that order; junction bases with no gene match: 7. In germline, CDR1 is DFQATT, CDR2 SNEGSKA (reference sequence). The CDR3 DNA reads as TGCAGTGCTAGAGTCGTCGGACAGGGGTTCTACAATGAGCAGTTCTTC. Residues: CSARVVGQGFYNEQFF.

This clonotype occurred many times. The rearrangement joins TRBV7-2 to TRBJ2-5; D is possibly TRBD2 (5 bases). The CDR3 runs to 14 residues. V was pared by 2 bases and J by 1 base, with 8 bases between. Germline CDR1 and CDR2: SGHTA and FQGNSA. This chain's CDR3 is CASSLRGSQETQYF. CDR3 DNA: TGTGCCAGCAGCTTACGGGGAAGCCAAGAGACCCAGTACTTC.

This clonotype has a handful of counts. The V gene is TRBV5-1, the J gene TRBJ2-7, with 10 bases matching TRBD1. This CDR3 contains 15 residues. Germline CDR1 reads SGHRS; CDR2 reads YFSETQ. V was pared by 4 bases and J by 3 bases, with 7 bases of the junction left unmatched. The CDR3 protein is CASSPGGQGNYEQYF. Written as DNA, the CDR3 is TGCGCCAGCAGCCCCGGGGGACAGGGGAACTACGAGCAGTACTTC.

V is TRBV4-2 and J is TRBJ1-5, with 7 positions matching TRBD1. V lost 0 bases to trimming and J lost 4 bases; unmatched junction nucleotides: 15. CDR3 length equals 19 residues. Germline V gives CDR1 LGHNA, CDR2 YNFKEQ. The CDR3 reads CASSQEGTRQGSQNQPQHF. CDR3 in DNA: TGTGCCAGCAGCCAAGAGGGGACCCGACAGGGAAGTCAGAATCAGCCCCAGCATTTT.